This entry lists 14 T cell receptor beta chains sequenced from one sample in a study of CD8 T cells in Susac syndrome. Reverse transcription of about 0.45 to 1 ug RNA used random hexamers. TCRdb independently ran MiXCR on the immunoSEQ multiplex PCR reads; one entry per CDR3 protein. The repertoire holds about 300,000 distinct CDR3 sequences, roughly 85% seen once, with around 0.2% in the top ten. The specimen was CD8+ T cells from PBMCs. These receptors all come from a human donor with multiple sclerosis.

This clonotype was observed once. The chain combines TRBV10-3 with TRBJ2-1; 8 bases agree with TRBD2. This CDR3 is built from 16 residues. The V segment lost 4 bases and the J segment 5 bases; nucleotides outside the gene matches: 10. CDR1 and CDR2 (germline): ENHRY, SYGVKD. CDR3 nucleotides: TGTGCCATCAGTGCACCTGCCCGGGGGGGGGACAATGAGCAGTTCTTC. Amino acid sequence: CAISAPARGGDNEQFF.

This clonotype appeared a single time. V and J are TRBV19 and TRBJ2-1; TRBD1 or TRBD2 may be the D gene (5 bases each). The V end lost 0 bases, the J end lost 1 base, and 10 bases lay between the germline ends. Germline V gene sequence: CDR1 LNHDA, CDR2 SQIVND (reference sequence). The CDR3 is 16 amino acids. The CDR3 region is CASSIDRGDSYNEQFF. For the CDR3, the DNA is TGTGCCAGTAGTATAGATCGAGGGGATTCCTACAATGAGCAGTTCTTC.

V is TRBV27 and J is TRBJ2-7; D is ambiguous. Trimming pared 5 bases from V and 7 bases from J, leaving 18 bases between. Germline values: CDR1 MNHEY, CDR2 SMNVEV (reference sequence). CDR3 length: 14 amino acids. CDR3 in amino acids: CASSPGRAQKEQYF. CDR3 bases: TGTGCCAGCAGTCCCGGTAGGGCCCAAAAAGAGCAGTACTTC.

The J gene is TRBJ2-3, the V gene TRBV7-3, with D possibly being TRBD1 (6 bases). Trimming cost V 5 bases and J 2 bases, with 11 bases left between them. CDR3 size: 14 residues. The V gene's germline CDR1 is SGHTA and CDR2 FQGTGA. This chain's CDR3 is CASSAGQLTDTQYF. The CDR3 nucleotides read TGTGCCAGCAGCGCCGGACAGCTCACAGATACGCAGTATTTT. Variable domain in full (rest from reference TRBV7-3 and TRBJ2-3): GAGVSQTPSNKVTEKGKYVELRCDPISGHTALYWYRQSLGQGPEFLIYFQGTGAADDSGLPNDRFFAVRPEGSVSTLKIQRTERGDSAVYLCASSAGQLTDTQYFGPGTRLTVL.

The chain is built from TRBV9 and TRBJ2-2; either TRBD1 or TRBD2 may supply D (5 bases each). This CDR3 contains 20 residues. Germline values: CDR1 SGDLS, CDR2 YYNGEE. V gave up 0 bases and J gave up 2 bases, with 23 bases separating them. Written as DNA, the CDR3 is TGTGCCAGCAGCGTAGCTACTAGGCCGGGGCTAGGAGATAACACCGGGGAGCTGTTTTTT. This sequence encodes CASSVATRPGLGDNTGELFF.

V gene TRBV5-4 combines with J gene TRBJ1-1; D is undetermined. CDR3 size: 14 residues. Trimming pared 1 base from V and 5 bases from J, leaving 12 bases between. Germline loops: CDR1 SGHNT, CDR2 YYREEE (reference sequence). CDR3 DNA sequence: TGTGCCAGCAGCTTGAATCTTCTTACGACTGAAGCTTTCTTT. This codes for CASSLNLLTTEAFF.

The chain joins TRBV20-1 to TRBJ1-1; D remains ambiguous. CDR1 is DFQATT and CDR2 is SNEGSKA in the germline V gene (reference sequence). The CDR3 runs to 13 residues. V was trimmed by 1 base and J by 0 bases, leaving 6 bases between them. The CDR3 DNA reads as TGCAGTGCTAGAGTGGGGATGAACACTGAAGCTTTCTTT. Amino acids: CSARVGMNTEAFF.

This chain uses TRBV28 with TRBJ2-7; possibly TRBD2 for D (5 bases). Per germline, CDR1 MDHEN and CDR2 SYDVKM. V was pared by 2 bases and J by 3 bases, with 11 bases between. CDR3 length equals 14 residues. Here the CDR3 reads CASSLQVGIYEQYF. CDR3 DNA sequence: TGTGCCAGCAGTTTACAAGTCGGGATCTACGAGCAGTACTTC.

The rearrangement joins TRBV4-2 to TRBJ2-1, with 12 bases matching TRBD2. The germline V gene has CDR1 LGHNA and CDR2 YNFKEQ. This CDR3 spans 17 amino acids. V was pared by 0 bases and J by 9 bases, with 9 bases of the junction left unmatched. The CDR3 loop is CASSQDPTSGRWGEQFF. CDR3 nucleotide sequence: TGTGCCAGCAGCCAAGATCCGACTAGCGGGAGATGGGGTGAGCAGTTCTTC.

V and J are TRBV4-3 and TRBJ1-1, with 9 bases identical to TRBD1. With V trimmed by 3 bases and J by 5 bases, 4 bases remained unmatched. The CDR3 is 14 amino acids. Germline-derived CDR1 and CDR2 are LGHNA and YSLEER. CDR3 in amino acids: CASSHGTGRTEAFF. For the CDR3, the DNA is TGCGCCAGCAGCCACGGGACAGGGAGGACTGAAGCTTTCTTT.

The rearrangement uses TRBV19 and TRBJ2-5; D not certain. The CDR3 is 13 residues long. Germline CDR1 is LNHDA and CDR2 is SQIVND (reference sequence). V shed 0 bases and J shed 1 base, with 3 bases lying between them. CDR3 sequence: CASSIEGQETQYF. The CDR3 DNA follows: TGTGCCAGTAGTATAGAAGGCCAAGAGACCCAGTACTTC.

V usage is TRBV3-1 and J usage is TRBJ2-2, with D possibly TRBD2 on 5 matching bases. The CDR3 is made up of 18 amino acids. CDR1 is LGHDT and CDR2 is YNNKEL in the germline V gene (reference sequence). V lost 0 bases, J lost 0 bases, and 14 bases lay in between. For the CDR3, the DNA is TGTGCCAGCAGCCAAGATAAGTATGACTACCCGAACACCGGGGAGCTGTTTTTT. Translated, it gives CASSQDKYDYPNTGELFF. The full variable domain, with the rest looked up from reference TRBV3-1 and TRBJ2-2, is DTAVSQTPKYLVTQMGNDKSIKCEQNLGHDTMYWYKQDSKKFLKIMFSYNNKELIINETVPNRFSPKSPDKAHLNLHINSLELGDSAVYFCASSQDKYDYPNTGELFFGEGSRLTVL.

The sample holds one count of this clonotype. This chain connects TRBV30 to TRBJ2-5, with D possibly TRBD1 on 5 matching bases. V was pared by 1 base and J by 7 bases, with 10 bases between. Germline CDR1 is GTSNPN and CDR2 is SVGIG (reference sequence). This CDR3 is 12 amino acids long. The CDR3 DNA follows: TGTGCCTGGAGTGCCTACAGGCGGACCCAGTACTTC. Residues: CAWSAYRRTQYF.

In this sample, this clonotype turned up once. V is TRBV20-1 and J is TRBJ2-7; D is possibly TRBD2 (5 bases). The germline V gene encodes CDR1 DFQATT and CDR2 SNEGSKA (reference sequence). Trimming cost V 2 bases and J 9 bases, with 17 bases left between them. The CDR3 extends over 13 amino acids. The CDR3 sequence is CSARSRTPVGQYF. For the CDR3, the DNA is TGCAGTGCTAGATCCCGGACTCCGGTCGGGCAGTACTTC.